The 28 T cell receptor beta chains listed next were all sequenced from one sample in a study of T cells of healthy individuals. TCRdb ran MiXCR on the 5' RACE reads and lists one entry per CDR3 protein. The sample records approximately 50,000 distinct CDR3 sequences, about 15% being singletons. The receptors come from a human donor in good health.

This clonotype was found a few times. This chain connects TRBV5-1 to TRBJ2-1; 7 positions match TRBD2. The V and J ends lost 2 bases and 4 bases, in that order; junction bases with no gene match: 12. The CDR3 has 17 residues. Germline V CDR1 and CDR2: SGHRS, YFSETQ. The CDR3 DNA sequence: TGCGCCAGCAGCTTATCGTTGGGAGGGACGATTTACAATGAGCAGTTCTTC. It encodes CASSLSLGGTIYNEQFF. Using reference TRBV5-1 and TRBJ2-1 for the parts outside the CDR3, the full variable domain is KAGVTQTPRYLIKTRGQQVTLSCSPISGHRSVSWYQQTPGQGLQFLFEYFSETQRNKGNFPGRFSGRQFSNSRSEMNVSTLELGDSALYLCASSLSLGGTIYNEQFFGPGTRLTVL.

The chain couples TRBV5-1 to TRBJ2-1, with TRBD1 matching 11 bases. Losses at the gene ends were 2 bases for V and 5 bases for J; bases not matched to a gene: 9. This CDR3 is 17 amino acids long. Germline CDR1 reads SGHRS; CDR2 reads YFSETQ. The CDR3 loop reads CASSFTDRGRDDNEQFF. DNA of the CDR3: TGCGCCAGCAGCTTCACGGACAGGGGGCGCGACGACAATGAGCAGTTCTTC.

This clonotype has a handful of counts. The J gene is TRBJ2-3, the V gene TRBV4-1; 8 nucleotides line up with TRBD2. This CDR3 is 16 amino acids long. V gave up 1 base and J gave up 8 bases; unmatched junction bases: 11. Germline lookup yields CDR1 MGHRA and CDR2 YSYEKL. CDR3 DNA sequence: TGCGCCAGCAGCCAAGCGGGAACTAGCGGAGTTAGTACGCAGTATTTT. Its translation is CASSQAGTSGVSTQYF.

This clonotype has ten or more counts. This chain joins TRBV7-9 and TRBJ2-6; D may be TRBD1 or TRBD2 (6 bases each). V was cut by 3 bases and J by 1 base, with 19 bases left in between. Germline loops: CDR1 SEHNR, CDR2 FQNEAQ (reference sequence). CDR3 length: 19 amino acids. The CDR3 loop reads CASSLLGGRGGSGANVLTF. The DNA of the CDR3 is TGTGCCAGCAGCTTGTTGGGGGGCCGTGGTGGATCTGGGGCCAACGTCCTGACTTTC.

This clonotype was detected many times. This rearrangement joins TRBV7-3 to TRBJ2-5; 7 bases agree with TRBD1. Germline V gene sequence: CDR1 SGHTA, CDR2 FQGTGA. V dropped 5 bases and J dropped 3; count of bases not matched to a gene: 3. The CDR3 runs 13 residues. DNA for the CDR3: TGTGCCAGCAGCGTCGGGACAGAAGAGACCCAGTACTTC. Amino acid sequence: CASSVGTEETQYF.

This clonotype was counted many times. The chain links TRBV10-3 to TRBJ1-1, with 8 bases identical to TRBD1. Germline V CDR1 and CDR2: ENHRY, SYGVKD. V shed 6 bases and J 5 bases; nucleotides not matched to a gene: 5. The CDR3 has 13 amino acids. The CDR3 spells CAIRRQGQTEAFF. The CDR3 bases are TGTGCCATCAGGAGACAGGGGCAGACTGAAGCTTTCTTT.

This clonotype was recorded a few times. The chain is built from TRBV7-6 and TRBJ2-7; D gene unclear. The V end was cut by 5 bases, the J end by 0 bases, with 8 bases between. This CDR3 is built from 13 residues. Germline CDR1 reads SGHVS; CDR2 reads FNYEAQ. The CDR3 reads CASSIRPSYEQYF. CDR3 nucleotide sequence: TGTGCCAGCAGCATCCGCCCCTCCTACGAGCAGTACTTC.

This clonotype was observed at least ten times. V and J are TRBV11-2 and TRBJ2-7; 9 bases align to TRBD2. This CDR3 contains 15 residues. The germline V gene has CDR1 SGHAT and CDR2 FQNNGV. V lost 5 bases and J lost 6; bases outside the gene matches: 11. CDR3 sequence: CASSAVSGRVGEQYF. CDR3 DNA: TGTGCCAGCAGCGCCGTTAGCGGGAGAGTTGGCGAGCAGTACTTC.

Many counts were recorded for this clonotype. This chain uses TRBV7-9 with TRBJ2-5, with 7 bases fitting TRBD2. Germline values: CDR1 SEHNR, CDR2 FQNEAQ (reference sequence). This CDR3 contains 16 residues. The V segment lost 5 bases and the J segment 4 bases; nucleotides outside the gene matches: 13. The CDR3 nucleotides read TGTGCCAGCAGCCCGTTGACTAGCTGGGTGCGAGAGACCCAGTACTTC. Protein: CASSPLTSWVRETQYF.

The sample holds many counts of this clonotype. The rearrangement links TRBV6-5 to TRBJ2-3; D may be TRBD2 (5 bases). The V end was cut by 1 base, the J end by 0 bases, with 14 bases between. This CDR3 spans 17 amino acids. The germline V gene encodes CDR1 MNHEY and CDR2 SVGAGI. The CDR3 bases are TGTGCCAGCAGTTACTACTATGGGAGCACTAGCACAGATACGCAGTATTTT. Its translation is CASSYYYGSTSTDTQYF.

This chain uses TRBV5-1 with TRBJ2-1; maybe TRBD1 (6 bases). The CDR3 covers 16 residues. Looked up from germline, CDR1 is SGHRS and CDR2 is YFSETQ. Trimming shortened V by 0 bases and J by 4 bases, and 14 bases separated the two germline ends. CDR3 nucleotide sequence: TGCGCCAGCAGCTTGGGAGACAGGTTTGAGTACAATGAGCAGTTCTTC. Translation gives CASSLGDRFEYNEQFF.

The chain is built from TRBV14 and TRBJ2-5; 13 bases line up with TRBD2. V was pared by 4 bases and J by 2 bases, with 4 bases of the junction left unmatched. The CDR3 length is 16 residues. CDR1 SGHDN and CDR2 FVKESK come from the germline V gene. For the CDR3, the DNA is TGTGCCAGCAGCCTTGGACTAGCGGGGGAACAAGAGACCCAGTACTTC. It encodes CASSLGLAGEQETQYF.

This clonotype was picked up a small number of times. The rearrangement joins TRBV19 to TRBJ2-1; 8 bases map to TRBD2. Germline V gene lookup returns CDR1 LNHDA and CDR2 SQIVND (reference sequence). The V segment lost 10 bases and the J segment 5 bases; nucleotides outside the gene matches: 10. The CDR3 is 14 amino acids. CDR3 in DNA: TGTGCCACCCAGCAGACTAGCGACCACAATGAGCAGTTCTTC. Translation: CATQQTSDHNEQFF.

This clonotype occurred once. This rearrangement joins TRBV12-3 or TRBV12-4 to TRBJ1-5; TRBD1 matches at 9 bases. J gave up 7 bases and V 6 bases, and 7 bases lay outside the gene matches. The CDR3 is 14 residues long. The CDR3 spells CASSPGQGGQPQHF. For the CDR3, the DNA is TGTGCCAGCAGCCCGGGACAGGGTGGCCAGCCCCAGCATTTT.

This clonotype has at least ten counts. The chain employs TRBV20-1 and TRBJ2-7; 9 bases map to TRBD2. The trim removed 7 bases at V and 5 bases at J, leaving 12 bases unmatched. Germline assignment: CDR1 DFQATT and CDR2 SNEGSKA (reference sequence). The CDR3 runs 14 residues. CDR3 DNA: TGCAGTGGGATTAGCGGGAGTGGGGGTGACGAGCAGTACTTC. This encodes CSGISGSGGDEQYF.

In DNA form, the CDR3 reads TGCAGCGCCGATAGAAGGGGAACAGATACGCAGTATTTT. Protein product: CSADRRGTDTQYF. V is TRBV29-1 and J is TRBJ2-3; D is perhaps TRBD1 (5 bases). Per germline, CDR1 SQVTM and CDR2 ANQGSEA. This CDR3 is built from 13 residues. The ends were cut back, 7 bases at V and 3 bases at J, with 14 bases in the middle.

Ten or more counts support this clonotype. The chain employs TRBV19 and TRBJ2-1; 9 bases fit TRBD2. V lost 1 base to trimming and J lost 8 bases; unmatched junction nucleotides: 12. CDR1 is LNHDA and CDR2 is SQIVND in the germline V gene (reference sequence). The CDR3 extends over 17 amino acids. The CDR3 sequence: CASSIAASGVLFHEQFF. CDR3 in DNA: TGTGCCAGTAGTATAGCGGCTAGCGGGGTATTGTTCCATGAGCAGTTCTTC.

This clonotype was picked up many times. V usage is TRBV12-3 or TRBV12-4 and J usage is TRBJ1-1; D call uncertain. This CDR3 contains 11 residues. Trimming left V 6 bases short and J 10 bases short, with 12 bases between. CDR3: CASSDLYRAFF. The CDR3 DNA follows: TGTGCCAGCAGCGACCTGTATAGAGCTTTCTTT.

CDR3 coding DNA: TGTGCCAGCAGCCCCCAGGACAGGGTGGGGGAAAAACTGTTTTTT. It specifies CASSPQDRVGEKLFF. The chain combines TRBV9 with TRBJ1-4; 8 bases fit TRBD1. The trim removed 4 bases at V and 8 bases at J, leaving 10 bases unmatched. This CDR3 spans 15 amino acids. The germline CDR1 and CDR2 sequences are SGDLS and YYNGEE. The variable domain in full, completed from reference TRBV9 and TRBJ1-4, reads DSGVTQTPKHLITATGQRVTLRCSPRSGDLSVYWYQQSLDQGLQFLIQYYNGEERAKGNILERFSAQQFPDLHSELNLSSLELGDSALYFCASSPQDRVGEKLFFGSGTQLSVL.

This clonotype was observed a handful of times. The chain links TRBV12-3 or TRBV12-4 to TRBJ2-1; no definite D call. The CDR3 runs 13 residues. Trimming stripped 1 base from V and 10 bases from J, with 11 bases between. CDR3: CASSLGQAVEQFF. The CDR3 DNA sequence: TGTGCCAGCAGTTTAGGCCAGGCCGTCGAGCAGTTCTTC.

This clonotype occurred a few times. J is TRBJ2-1 and V is TRBV20-1; 13 positions match TRBD2. After removal of 6 bases from V and 7 bases from J, the junction contained 3 bases not matched to a gene. The CDR3 runs 13 residues. Germline CDR1 and CDR2: DFQATT and SNEGSKA (reference sequence). The CDR3: CSAGLAGYNEQFF. CDR3 bases: TGCAGTGCGGGACTAGCGGGGTATAATGAGCAGTTCTTC.

This clonotype was counted a few times. The chain has TRBV5-1 and TRBJ2-7; D gene unclear. Germline V gene lookup returns CDR1 SGHRS and CDR2 YFSETQ. The CDR3 runs to 15 residues. Trimming cost V 0 bases and J 0 bases, with 10 bases left between them. For the CDR3, the DNA is TGCGCCAGCAGCTTGGTCCAGCTGGCCTCCTACGAGCAGTACTTC. The encoded protein is CASSLVQLASYEQYF.

This chain uses TRBV5-1 with TRBJ1-1, with TRBD1 matching over 8 bases. Germline loops: CDR1 SGHRS, CDR2 YFSETQ. After removal of 4 bases from V and 4 bases from J, the junction contained 6 bases not matched to a gene. The CDR3 spans 14 residues. The CDR3 region has the DNA TGCGCCAGCAGCGGCTCCGGGACAGGCACTGAAGCTTTCTTT. This translates into CASSGSGTGTEAFF.

This CDR3 reads CSARPPGERSGELFF. The CDR3 DNA is TGCAGTGCTAGACCCCCCGGGGAAAGGTCCGGGGAGCTGTTTTTT. J is TRBJ2-2 and V is TRBV20-1; D is perhaps TRBD2 (5 bases). Per germline, CDR1 DFQATT and CDR2 SNEGSKA (reference sequence). V lost 2 bases and J 6 bases, leaving 16 bases between the germline ends. The CDR3 contains 15 residues.

V and J are TRBV29-1 and TRBJ1-1; D may be TRBD1 (5 bases). The CDR3 contains 17 residues. V gave up 0 bases and J gave up 3 bases, with 20 bases separating them. Per the germline V gene, CDR1 is SQVTM and CDR2 is ANQGSEA. This CDR3 is CSVEDLRSGGVDTEAFF. The CDR3 DNA reads as TGCAGCGTTGAAGATCTAAGGAGTGGAGGGGTAGACACTGAAGCTTTCTTT.

To note about this clonotype: The germline gene is not matched at one end of the junction; a read error may be the cause. V and J are TRBV29-1 and TRBJ2-1, with D unclear. Germline V lookup: CDR1 SQVTM, CDR2 ANQGSEA. The CDR3 runs 12 residues. CDR3 amino acids: CSVEGRYNEQFF. The CDR3 region has the DNA TGCAGCGTCGAAGGAAGATACAATGAGCAGTTCTTC.

This clonotype appeared many times. The chain combines TRBV9 with TRBJ2-5; 7 nucleotides align to TRBD1. The CDR3 sequence is 14 residues long. Trimming at V came to 3 bases and at J to 1 base, leaving 3 bases not matched to a gene. The germline V gene encodes CDR1 SGDLS and CDR2 YYNGEE. The CDR3 region has the DNA TGTGCCAGCAGCGCCGGGACAGTCCAAGAGACCCAGTACTTC. Translation: CASSAGTVQETQYF. The full variable domain, its missing parts supplied by reference TRBV9 and TRBJ2-5, is DSGVTQTPKHLITATGQRVTLRCSPRSGDLSVYWYQQSLDQGLQFLIQYYNGEERAKGNILERFSAQQFPDLHSELNLSSLELGDSALYFCASSAGTVQETQYFGPGTRLLVL.

This clonotype was detected a few times. The CDR3 spells CASSYVGGEQYF. The CDR3 region has the DNA TGTGCCAGCAGTTACGTAGGGGGCGAGCAGTACTTC. The chain combines TRBV6-2 or TRBV6-3 with TRBJ2-7; weak D call: TRBD1 (6 bases). Germline V gene sequence: CDR1 MNHEY, CDR2 SVGEGT. CDR3 size: 12 residues. Trimming took 2 bases from V and 6 from J, leaving 8 bases between them.